This entry concerns a single TCR beta chain. The antigen is unknown. RNA was extracted with the RNeasy kit, and a quantity of roughly 0.5 to 1 ug was reverse transcribed using random hexamers. The authors amplified TCR beta CDR3 across 54 Vbeta and 13 Jbeta using immunoSEQ multiplex PCR. TCRdb re-analysed the immunoSEQ multiplex PCR reads in MiXCR, keeping a single row per CDR3 protein. There are fewer than 150,000 distinct CDR3 sequences in the sample; nearly 95% occur only once, and about 0.26% lies in the top ten. This record belongs to a study of CD8 T cells in Susac syndrome. Regarding the study as a whole: TCR sequencing and HLA analysis covered a relatively small number of individuals.

Bulk CD8+ and CD4+ cells came from magnetic negative isolation; CD8+ TEMRA by FACS. This CDR3 has 15 residues. Germline V gene data show CDR1 as SNHLY and CDR2 as FYNNEI. V gave up 0 bases and J gave up 6 bases; unmatched junction bases: 5. The rearrangement links TRBV2 to TRBJ1-2; 9 nucleotides agree with TRBD1. The sample consisted of CD8+ T cells from PBMCs. The origin of this receptor is a human donor in good health. For the CDR3, the DNA is TGTGCCAGCAGTGAAGCGCGGGGACAGGGTCATGGCTACACCTTC. Translation: CASSEARGQGHGYTF.